A single sample gave rise to the 13 T cell receptor beta chains below, sequenced in a study of vaccination and CD4 T cells after COVID-19. As to treatment: roughly 11-day PBMC culture with coronavirus spike peptide pools or control peptides (ViraFEST assay). Sequenced with the Oncomine TCR Beta short-read assay was DNA taken from cultured CD4+ T cells. TCRdb called the PCR reads again in MiXCR, with one record for every CDR3 protein. In the table there are 14,000 or so distinct CDR3 sequences, 25% to 30% of which are singletons. These receptors are not linked to any known antigen. Sequenced: cultured CD4+ T cells from blood. These receptors all stem from a human donor with COVID-19.

The chain employs TRBV6-1 and TRBJ2-2; TRBD2 might be the D (6 bases). The V end lost 4 bases, the J end lost 6 bases, and 9 bases lay between the germline ends. Per the germline V gene, CDR1 is MNHNS and CDR2 is SASEGT. This CDR3 has 13 residues. The CDR3 DNA reads TGTGCCAGCAGTGCACTAGCTCCCGGGGAGCTGTTTTTT. It codes for CASSALAPGELFF.

The genes are TRBV6-4 and TRBJ2-1; D remains unclear. The V gene's germline CDR1 is MRHNA and CDR2 SNTAGT. This CDR3 region has 17 residues. Trimming stripped 0 bases from V and 0 bases from J, with 12 bases between. The CDR3 region has the DNA TGTGCCAGCAGTGACTCTGGTCTTCCCTACTCCTACAATGAGCAGTTCTTC. This sequence encodes CASSDSGLPYSYNEQFF.

The chain is built from TRBV7-9 and TRBJ2-5; D ambiguous. The length of the CDR3 is 15 residues. Germline V lookup: CDR1 SEHNR, CDR2 FQNEAQ (reference sequence). The V end was cut by 4 bases, the J end by 2 bases, with 14 bases between. As DNA, the CDR3 is TGTGCCAGCAGCTCGGGTCCACCGAGGCAAGAGACCCAGTACTTC. This gives the protein CASSSGPPRQETQYF.

This clonotype was observed a handful of times. This chain links TRBV6-5 with TRBJ2-1, with TRBD2 as a possible D gene (7 bases). Germline assignment: CDR1 MNHEY and CDR2 SVGAGI. V dropped 4 bases and J dropped 2 bases, with 12 bases sitting between them. The CDR3 length is 15 residues. CDR3: CASSLSGGAYNEQFF. The DNA for the CDR3 is TGTGCCAGCAGTTTATCGGGGGGCGCCTACAATGAGCAGTTCTTC.

This sequence joins TRBV5-1 and TRBJ1-1; D ambiguous. The length of the CDR3 is 14 residues. Per the germline V gene, CDR1 is SGHRS and CDR2 is YFSETQ. V dropped 4 bases and J dropped 5 bases, with 15 bases sitting between them. The CDR3 DNA follows: TGCGCCAGCAGCGCAGACCCGGGCTGGACTGAAGCTTTCTTT. This gives the protein CASSADPGWTEAFF. Looking up the rest from reference TRBV5-1 and TRBJ1-1 gives the full variable domain: KAGVTQTPRYLIKTRGQQVTLSCSPISGHRSVSWYQQTPGQGLQFLFEYFSETQRNKGNFPGRFSGRQFSNSRSEMNVSTLELGDSALYLCASSADPGWTEAFFGQGTRLTVV.

The V gene is TRBV7-2, the J gene TRBJ2-1; D is possibly TRBD1 (7 bases). Germline loops: CDR1 SGHTA, CDR2 FQGNSA. The CDR3 extends over 15 amino acids. V lost 8 bases, J lost 7 bases, and 21 bases lay in between. This CDR3 reads CASVRGAVQMNEQFF. The CDR3 nucleotides are TGTGCCAGCGTCAGGGGGGCAGTACAAATGAATGAGCAGTTCTTC.

The chain is built from TRBV15 and TRBJ2-5; possible D gene TRBD1, 5 bases. The CDR3 sequence is 14 residues long. V lost 2 bases, J lost 1 base, and 8 bases lay in between. In germline, CDR1 is LNHNV, CDR2 YYDKDF (reference sequence). Here the CDR3 reads CATSRQGSQETQYF. The CDR3 DNA reads as TGTGCCACCAGCAGACAGGGTAGCCAAGAGACCCAGTACTTC.

This rearrangement joins TRBV19 to TRBJ1-2; D may be TRBD1 (6 bases). This CDR3 has 14 amino acids. The germline V gene encodes CDR1 LNHDA and CDR2 SQIVND (reference sequence). V lost 3 bases and J lost 4, with 12 bases in between. The CDR3 sequence is CASSIMGAGYGYTF. The CDR3 DNA follows: TGTGCCAGTAGTATTATGGGGGCAGGCTATGGCTACACCTTC.

This chain links TRBV7-2 with TRBJ2-3, with D tentatively TRBD1 (5 bases). Trimming stripped 4 bases from V and 4 bases from J, with 9 bases between. The CDR3 is made up of 13 amino acids. CDR1 is SGHTA and CDR2 is FQGNSA in the germline V gene. Here the CDR3 reads CASSWQGSDTQYF. DNA of the CDR3: TGTGCCAGCAGCTGGCAGGGATCAGATACGCAGTATTTT.

The V gene is TRBV4-3, the J gene TRBJ2-1; 9 positions match TRBD2. The ends lost 0 bases at V and 4 bases at J; junction bases unmatched: 10. Germline CDR1 LGHNA, CDR2 YSLEER. The length of the CDR3 is 18 residues. The CDR3 loop is CASSQDTQRGAGYNEQFF. As DNA, the CDR3 is TGCGCCAGCAGCCAAGATACGCAGCGGGGGGCGGGATACAATGAGCAGTTCTTC.

V is TRBV6-1 and J is TRBJ1-2, with D maybe TRBD1 (5 bases). CDR1 is MNHNS, CDR2 SASEGT, per germline. V gave up 6 bases and J gave up 4 bases, with 12 bases separating them. The CDR3 has 13 residues. CDR3: CASRDGTAYGYTF. The CDR3 DNA follows: TGTGCCAGCAGGGACGGGACGGCCTATGGCTACACCTTC.

The J gene is TRBJ2-5, the V gene TRBV5-1, with 9 bases identical to TRBD1. Germline loops: CDR1 SGHRS, CDR2 YFSETQ. V lost 4 bases to trimming and J lost 5 bases; unmatched junction nucleotides: 9. CDR3 length: 15 residues. The CDR3 coding sequence is TGCGCCAGCAGCAGACCGGGACAGGGTTATGAGACCCAGTACTTC. This gives the protein CASSRPGQGYETQYF.

The chain uses TRBV14 and TRBJ2-2, with TRBD2 identical over 7 bases. The V gene's germline CDR1 is SGHDN and CDR2 FVKESK. J gave up 4 bases and V 4 bases, and 9 bases lay outside the gene matches. The CDR3 length is 16 residues. The CDR3 is CASSPQRGFSTGELFF. Here the CDR3 DNA reads TGTGCCAGCAGCCCCCAGCGGGGATTTAGCACCGGGGAGCTGTTTTTT.